This TCR beta chain is drawn from a study of blood T cell repertoires in COVID-19. Study-wide background: Whether acute or convalescent, the COVID-19 samples came from the United States, Italy and Spain. PBMCs, B-cell-depleted T cells, or T cells provided the cDNA or gDNA that made up the material.

The germline V gene encodes CDR1 SGDLS and CDR2 YYNGEE. Trimming shortened V by 0 bases and J by 6 bases, and 10 bases separated the two germline ends. CDR3 size: 13 residues. Original methodology: Amplification of reference gene primers was used by the study to estimate nucleated cell counts. Clones were read by immunoSEQ multiplex PCR, and TCRdb kept only the in-frame ones, dropping some. V, J and clone size are taken as reported in that table, and D and trimming were inferred from the DNA itself. This repertoire shows around 200,000 clones, just under 90% found once; its top ten account for 3% to 4%.

Sample: peripheral blood. The TCR comes from a young man with active or convalescent COVID-19. The J gene is TRBJ2-7, the V gene TRBV9; tentative D call: TRBD1 (5 bases). CDR3 nucleotides: TGTGCCAGCAGCGTAGCTGGGGCGGCCGAGCAGTACTTC. It codes for CASSVAGAAEQYF.